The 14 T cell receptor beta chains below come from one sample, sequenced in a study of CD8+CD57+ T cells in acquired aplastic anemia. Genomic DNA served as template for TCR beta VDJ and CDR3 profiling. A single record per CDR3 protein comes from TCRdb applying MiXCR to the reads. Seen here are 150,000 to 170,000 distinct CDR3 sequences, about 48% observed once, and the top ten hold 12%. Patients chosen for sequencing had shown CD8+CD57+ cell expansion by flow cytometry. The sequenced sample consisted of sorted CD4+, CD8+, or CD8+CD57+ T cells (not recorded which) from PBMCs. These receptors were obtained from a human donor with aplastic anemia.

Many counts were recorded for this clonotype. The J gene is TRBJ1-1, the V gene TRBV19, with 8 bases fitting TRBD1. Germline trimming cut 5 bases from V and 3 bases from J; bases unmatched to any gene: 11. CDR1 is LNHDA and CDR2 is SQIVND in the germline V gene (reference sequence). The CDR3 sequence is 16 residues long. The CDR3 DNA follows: TGTGCCAGTAGTGAAAACAGGGGGTATAGGGACACTGAAGCTTTCTTT. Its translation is CASSENRGYRDTEAFF. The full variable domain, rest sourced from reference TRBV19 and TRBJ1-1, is DGGITQSPKYLFRKEGQNVTLSCEQNLNHDAMYWYRQDPGQGLRLIYYSQIVNDFQKGDIAEGYSVSREKKESFPLTVTSAQKNPTAFYLCASSENRGYRDTEAFFGQGTRLTVV.

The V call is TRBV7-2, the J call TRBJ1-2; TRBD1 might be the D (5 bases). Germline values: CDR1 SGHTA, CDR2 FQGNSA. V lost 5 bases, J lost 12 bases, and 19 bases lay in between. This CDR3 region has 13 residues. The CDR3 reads CASSKGTDYDHTF. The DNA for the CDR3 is TGTGCCAGCAGCAAAGGGACGGACTATGACCACACCTTC.

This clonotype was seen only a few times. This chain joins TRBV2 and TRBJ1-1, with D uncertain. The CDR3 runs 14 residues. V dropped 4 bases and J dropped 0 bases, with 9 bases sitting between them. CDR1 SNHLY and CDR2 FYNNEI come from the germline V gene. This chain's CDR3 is CASSAVGVNTEAFF. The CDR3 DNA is TGTGCCAGCAGTGCGGTGGGTGTGAACACTGAAGCTTTCTTT.

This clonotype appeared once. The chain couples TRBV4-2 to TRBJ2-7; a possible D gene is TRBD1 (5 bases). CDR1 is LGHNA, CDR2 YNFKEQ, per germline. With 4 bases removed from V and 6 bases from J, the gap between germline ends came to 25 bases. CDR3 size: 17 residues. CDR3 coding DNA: TGTGCCAGCAGCCTCATGACAGACACCTCATCCTGGTCCGAGCAGTACTTC. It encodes CASSLMTDTSSWSEQYF.

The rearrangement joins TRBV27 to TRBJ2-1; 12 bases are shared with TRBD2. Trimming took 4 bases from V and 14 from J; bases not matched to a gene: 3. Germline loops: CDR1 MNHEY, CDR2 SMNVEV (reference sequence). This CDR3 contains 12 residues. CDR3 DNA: TGTGCCAGCAGTTCTCCTAGCGGGAGGGAGTTCTTC. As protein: CASSSPSGREFF.

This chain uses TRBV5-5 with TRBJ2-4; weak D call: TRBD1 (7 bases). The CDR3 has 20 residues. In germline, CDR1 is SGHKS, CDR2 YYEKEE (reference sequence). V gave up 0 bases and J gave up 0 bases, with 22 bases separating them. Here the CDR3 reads CASSLAGGTALSEAKNIQYF. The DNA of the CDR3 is TGTGCCAGCAGCTTGGCCGGAGGGACAGCCTTGAGTGAAGCCAAAAACATTCAGTACTTC. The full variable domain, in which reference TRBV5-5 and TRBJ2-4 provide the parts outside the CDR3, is DAGVTQSPTHLIKTRGQQVTLRCSPISGHKSVSWYQQVLGQGPQFIFQYYEKEERGRGNFPDRFSARQFPNYSSELNVNALLLGDSALYLCASSLAGGTALSEAKNIQYFGAGTRLSVL.

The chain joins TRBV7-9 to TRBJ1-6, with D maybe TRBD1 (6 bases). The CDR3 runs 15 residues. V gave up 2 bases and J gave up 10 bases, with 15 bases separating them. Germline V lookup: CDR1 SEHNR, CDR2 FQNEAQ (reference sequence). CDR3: CASSLSKGQISPLHF. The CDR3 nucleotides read TGTGCCAGCAGCTTATCGAAAGGACAGATATCACCCCTCCACTTT.

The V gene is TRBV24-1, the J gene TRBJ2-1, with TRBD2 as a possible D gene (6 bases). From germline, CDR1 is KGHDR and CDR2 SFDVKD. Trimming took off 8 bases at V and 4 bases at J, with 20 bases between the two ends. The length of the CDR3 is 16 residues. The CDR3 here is CATTSGVADNYNEQFF. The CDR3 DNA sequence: TGTGCCACCACCTCCGGGGTAGCGGATAATTACAATGAGCAGTTCTTC.

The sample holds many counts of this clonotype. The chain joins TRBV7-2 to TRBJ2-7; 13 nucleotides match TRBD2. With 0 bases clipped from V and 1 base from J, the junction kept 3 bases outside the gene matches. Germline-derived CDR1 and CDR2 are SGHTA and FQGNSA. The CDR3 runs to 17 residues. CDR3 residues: CASSLAGGLAGSYEQYF. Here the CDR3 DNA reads TGTGCCAGCAGCTTAGCGGGGGGACTAGCGGGATCCTACGAGCAGTACTTC.

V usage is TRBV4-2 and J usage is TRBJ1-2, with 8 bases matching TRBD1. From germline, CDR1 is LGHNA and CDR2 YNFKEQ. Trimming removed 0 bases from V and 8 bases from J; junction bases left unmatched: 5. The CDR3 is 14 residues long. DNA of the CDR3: TGTGCCAGCAGCCAAGATCAGGGGGCGGAAGGCTACACCTTC. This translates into CASSQDQGAEGYTF.

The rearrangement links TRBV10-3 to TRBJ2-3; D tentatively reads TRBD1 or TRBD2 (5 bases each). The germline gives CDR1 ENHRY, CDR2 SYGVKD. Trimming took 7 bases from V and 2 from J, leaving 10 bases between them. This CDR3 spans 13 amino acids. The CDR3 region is CAITRDLTDTQYF. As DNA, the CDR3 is TGTGCCATCACCCGGGACCTCACAGATACGCAGTATTTT.

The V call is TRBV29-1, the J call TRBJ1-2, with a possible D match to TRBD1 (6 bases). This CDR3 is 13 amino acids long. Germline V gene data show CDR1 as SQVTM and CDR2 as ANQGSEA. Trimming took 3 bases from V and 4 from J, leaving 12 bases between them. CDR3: CSVDKQGGYGYTF. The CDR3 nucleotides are TGCAGCGTTGATAAACAGGGAGGCTATGGCTACACCTTC. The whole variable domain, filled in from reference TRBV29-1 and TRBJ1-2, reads SAVISQKPSRDICQRGTSLTIQCQVDSQVTMMFWYRQQPGQSLTLIATANQGSEATYESGFVIDKFPISRPNLTFSTLTVSNMSPEDSSIYLCSVDKQGGYGYTFGSGTRLTVV.

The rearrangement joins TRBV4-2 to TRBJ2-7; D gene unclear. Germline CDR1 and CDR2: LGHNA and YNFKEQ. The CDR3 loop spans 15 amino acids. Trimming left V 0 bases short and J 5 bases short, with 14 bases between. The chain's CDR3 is CASSQDHKATHEQYF. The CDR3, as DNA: TGTGCCAGCAGCCAAGATCACAAGGCGACCCACGAGCAGTACTTC.

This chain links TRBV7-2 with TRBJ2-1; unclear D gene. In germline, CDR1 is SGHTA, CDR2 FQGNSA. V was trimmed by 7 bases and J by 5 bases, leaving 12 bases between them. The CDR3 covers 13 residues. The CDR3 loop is CASITMGDNEQFF. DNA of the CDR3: TGTGCCAGCATAACTATGGGCGACAATGAGCAGTTCTTC.